A selection of T cell receptor beta chains follows, all from one sample in a study of T cell repertoires in cytomegalovirus infection. TCRdb re-called the reads with MiXCR, one entry per CDR3 protein. The sample consists of just over 450,000 distinct CDR3 sequences, 40% to 50% of them appearing once. Which antigens these TCRs recognize remains unknown. Sequencing was performed on cultured PBMCs, taken from culture after CMV antigen stimulation. These TCRs come from a human donor in good health (CMV status not recorded). Some clones in this sample may be carry-over from other donors' samples. Each CDR3 is given without its conserved first and last residue. Each record gives: J gene, V gene, CDR3 protein.

>TRBJ2-5|TRBV6-2/TRBV6-3
ASSYFPGLASQETQY
>TRBJ2-2|TRBV5-8
ASSLPRSRVGTGELF
>TRBJ2-5|TRBV7-2
ASSQWTSFETQY
>TRBJ1-1|TRBV7-9
ASSQDMNTEAF
>TRBJ1-1|TRBV28
ASFTPGEWGGNTEAF
>TRBJ2-3|TRBV6-5
ASRADRGGSDTQY
>TRBJ1-5|TRBV28
ASILSSGGRQPQH
>TRBJ2-1|TRBV6-5
ASSYAANNEQF
>TRBJ2-6|TRBV6-1
ASSEVPVPGTAGANVLT
>TRBJ2-5|TRBV10-3
AISETIGIQETQY
>TRBJ2-5|TRBV7-9
ASSLWAQGREGKTQY
>TRBJ1-5|TRBV7-8
ASRALGFQPQH
>TRBJ1-5|TRBV12-3/TRBV12-4
ASSSSGAYNQPQH
>TRBJ2-2|TRBV7-6
ASSSKNTGELF
>TRBJ2-1|TRBV7-8
AGGRASSYNEQF
>TRBJ2-4|TRBV7-8
ASSPGLMVYSYLAKNIQY
>TRBJ2-2|TRBV27
ASSLRLARAKTGELF
>TRBJ2-2|TRBV4-2
ASSHALAGTLTGELF
>TRBJ2-7|TRBV28
ACLRGGHSSYEQY
>TRBJ2-7|TRBV7-9
ASSSSNRGYYEQY
>TRBJ2-4|TRBV6-2/TRBV6-3
ASSTGGGFGIQY
>TRBJ2-5|TRBV7-2
ASSGGSALRGTQY